Listed below are T cell receptor beta chains from one sample, sequenced in a study of CD8+ T cells in alopecia areata. Profiled with immunoSEQ multiplex PCR; TCRdb holds only in-frame clones, not every one. The table includes over 120,000 clones, about three fifths detected once. Sequences were derived from CD4+ T cells sorted from blood, sampled at week 0. Receptors originate from a human donor with alopecia areata. CDR3s include the opening cysteine and the closing phenylalanine or tryptophan. The D gene is left open where the match is weak. Rows may omit the clone size; those that give it use once, few, many or a size class.

d_gene,abundance,v_gene,j_gene,CDR3aa,CDR3nt
.,.,TRBV7-9,TRBJ2-1,CASSSNRNEQFF,TGTGCCAGCAGCTCCAATAGAAATGAGCAGTTCTTC
TRBD1,few,TRBV7-2,TRBJ1-4,CASSPRQGWNEKLFF,TGTGCCAGCAGCCCCCGACAGGGGTGGAATGAAAAACTGTTTTTT
.,.,TRBV30,TRBJ2-5,CAWSVGFQETQYF,TGTGCCTGGAGTGTTGGATTTCAAGAGACCCAGTACTTC
TRBD2,.,TRBV2,TRBJ2-3,CASTTGLQVDTQYF,TGTGCCAGTACAACGGGACTACAGGTAGATACGCAGTATTTT
TRBD2,.,TRBV29-1,TRBJ2-1,CSVKGLEDYNEQFF,TGCAGCGTCAAGGGACTAGAGGACTACAATGAGCAGTTCTTC
TRBD2,.,TRBV28,TRBJ2-3,CATSPPGLAGRDTQYF,TGTGCCACCTCACCGCCGGGACTAGCGGGCAGGGATACGCAGTATTTT
.,few,TRBV6-4,TRBJ1-1,CASRAEDGNTEAFF,TGTGCCAGCCGTGCGGAGGACGGGAACACTGAAGCTTTCTTT
TRBD1,.,TRBV29-1,TRBJ1-2,CSDLRTGVFPNYGYTF,TGCAGCGACCTAAGGACAGGGGTCTTCCCAAACTATGGCTACACCTTC
.,.,TRBV2,TRBJ2-3,CASSTRGDTQYF,TGTGCCAGCAGTACCAGGGGAGATACGCAGTATTTT
TRBD2,.,TRBV7-2,TRBJ2-3,CASSLGTSGRPYF,TGTGCCAGCAGCTTAGGGACTAGCGGGAGGCCGTATTTT
.,.,TRBV30,TRBJ2-5,CAWRATGGPLYF,TGTGCCTGGAGAGCTACGGGGGGCCCCCTGTACTTC
TRBD1,.,TRBV19,TRBJ2-1,CASSPMGQGVGEQFF,TGTGCCAGTAGTCCCATGGGACAGGGGGTGGGTGAGCAGTTCTTC
.,once,TRBV7-9,TRBJ1-2,CASSQVAWGYGYTF,TGTGCCAGCAGCCAGGTCGCTTGGGGCTATGGCTACACCTTC
.,.,TRBV10-3,TRBJ2-1,CAISPLGGGEQFF,TGTGCCATCAGCCCCCTAGGAGGTGGTGAGCAGTTCTTC
.,.,TRBV19,TRBJ1-1,CASSIFEGMNTEAFF,TGTGCCAGTAGTATTTTTGAGGGTATGAACACTGAAGCTTTCTTT
.,once,TRBV29-1,TRBJ2-3,CSVETVWGTDTQYF,TGCAGCGTTGAGACTGTCTGGGGCACAGATACGCAGTATTTT
.,.,TRBV7-2,TRBJ2-1,CASTESAGSYNEQFF,TGTGCCAGCACCGAATCAGCGGGCTCCTACAATGAGCAGTTCTTC
TRBD1,few,TRBV29-1,TRBJ2-1,CSVERTGMRKNEQFF,TGCAGCGTGGAACGGACAGGGATGAGGAAAAATGAGCAGTTCTTC
TRBD1,.,TRBV5-4,TRBJ1-2,CASSLWDRANYGYTF,TGTGCCAGCAGCCTTTGGGACAGGGCGAACTATGGCTACACCTTC
.,.,TRBV30,TRBJ2-7,CAWSRAYEQYF,TGTGCCTGGAGTAGGGCATACGAGCAGTACTTC
.,.,TRBV29-1,TRBJ1-2,CSVVRASGYTF,TGCAGCGTTGTCAGGGCCTCTGGCTACACCTTC
.,once,TRBV10-3,TRBJ1-5,CAISESGTGTHQPQHF,TGTGCCATCAGTGAGTCGGGAACGGGGACCCATCAGCCCCAGCATTTT
.,few,TRBV6-5,TRBJ1-2,CASSHGANYGYTF,TGTGCCAGCAGCCACGGGGCTAACTATGGCTACACCTTC
TRBD1,.,TRBV4-1,TRBJ2-7,CASSQRFGTGGGQYF,TGCGCCAGCAGCCAACGGTTCGGGACAGGGGGAGGGCAGTACTTC
.,.,TRBV29-1,TRBJ1-2,CSVEDLSSTF,TGCAGCGTTGAAGATCTATCCTCCACCTTC
.,few,TRBV7-2,TRBJ2-1,CASSSYFDRYNEQFF,TGTGCCAGCAGCTCATACTTCGACAGATACAATGAGCAGTTCTTC
TRBD2,.,TRBV2,TRBJ2-5,CASSALRGGLETQYF,TGTGCCAGCAGTGCCCTGCGGGGGGGCTTGGAGACCCAGTACTTC
.,few,TRBV30,TRBJ1-1,CAWAYGADTEAFF,TGTGCCTGGGCGTACGGAGCGGACACTGAAGCTTTCTTT
.,.,TRBV5-1,TRBJ1-1,CASSLGAGNTEAFF,TGCGCCAGCAGCTTGGGGGCAGGGAACACTGAAGCTTTCTTT